These 25 T cell receptor beta chains were all obtained from the same sample, sequenced in a study of vaccination and CD4 T cells after COVID-19. The Oncomine TCR Beta short-read assay generated sequence data from the DNA of cultured CD4+ T cells. A single record per CDR3 protein comes from TCRdb applying MiXCR to the PCR reads. The sample holds about 15,000 distinct CDR3 sequences, around 48% seen once. Specified treatment: roughly 10-day PBMC culture with coronavirus spike peptide pools or control peptides (ViraFEST assay). Antigen specificity for these receptors is unknown. Sequencing was done on a sample of CD4+ T cells from blood, cultured in vitro. The source of these receptors is a human donor who had recovered from COVID-19.

The chain employs TRBV7-6 and TRBJ1-2; TRBD1 aligns across 7 bases. Germline values: CDR1 SGHVS, CDR2 FNYEAQ. The CDR3 contains 15 residues. Unmatched junction bases numbered 8, after V lost 4 bases and J lost 3 bases. CDR3 protein: CASSSRQGLHYGYTF. In DNA, the CDR3 is TGTGCCAGCAGCTCTCGACAGGGACTACACTATGGCTACACCTTC.

The chain carries TRBV30 and TRBJ2-2; 8 nucleotides line up with TRBD1. CDR1 and CDR2 (germline): GTSNPN, SVGIG (reference sequence). The length of the CDR3 is 14 residues. J gave up 3 bases and V 4 bases, and 4 bases lay outside the gene matches. The CDR3 loop is CAWTDREDTGELFF. CDR3 bases: TGTGCCTGGACGGACAGGGAGGACACCGGGGAGCTGTTTTTT.

CDR3 amino acids: CASSLGLANNEQFF. The CDR3 nucleotides are TGCGCCAGCAGCTTGGGGCTAGCGAACAATGAGCAGTTCTTC. This chain joins TRBV5-1 and TRBJ2-1, with D perhaps TRBD2 (6 bases). CDR1 and CDR2 (germline): SGHRS, YFSETQ. V lost 0 bases, J lost 5 bases, and 9 bases lay in between. The CDR3 consists of 14 residues. Full variable domain (outside the CDR3, taken from reference TRBV5-1 and TRBJ2-1): KAGVTQTPRYLIKTRGQQVTLSCSPISGHRSVSWYQQTPGQGLQFLFEYFSETQRNKGNFPGRFSGRQFSNSRSEMNVSTLELGDSALYLCASSLGLANNEQFFGPGTRLTVL.

The chain couples TRBV6-1 to TRBJ2-1; D is uncertain. The length of the CDR3 is 12 residues. V was trimmed by 6 bases and J by 6 bases, leaving 9 bases between them. Germline-derived CDR1 and CDR2 are MNHNS and SASEGT. CDR3 residues: CASSSQTNEQFF. The CDR3 DNA is TGTGCCAGCAGCTCCCAAACCAATGAGCAGTTCTTC.

V is TRBV2 and J is TRBJ2-7; 7 positions match TRBD1. Germline V gene data show CDR1 as SNHLY and CDR2 as FYNNEI. V was clipped by 7 bases and J by 1 base; unmatched bases: 4. CDR3 length: 13 residues. CDR3 residues: CASTRDSSYEQYF. The DNA of the CDR3 is TGTGCCAGCACCCGGGACAGTTCCTACGAGCAGTACTTC.

The chain recombines TRBV28 with TRBJ1-2, with D tentatively TRBD1 (5 bases). V was cut by 2 bases and J by 3 bases, with 13 bases left in between. The CDR3 is made up of 15 amino acids. Germline V CDR1 and CDR2: MDHEN, SYDVKM. CDR3 coding DNA: TGTGCCAGCAGTTTAGACAGAAATTCCTACTATGGCTACACCTTC. As protein: CASSLDRNSYYGYTF.

This clonotype has just a few counts. V and J are TRBV6-2 or TRBV6-3 and TRBJ2-1, with TRBD2 as a possible D gene (6 bases). Germline CDR1 MNHEY, CDR2 SVGEGT. V lost 8 bases, J lost 3 bases, and 11 bases lay in between. The CDR3 runs to 13 residues. CDR3 bases: TGTGCCAGCTCTAGCGCGATCTACAATGAGCAGTTCTTC. Protein sequence: CASSSAIYNEQFF.

This clonotype occurred a few times. The rearrangement uses TRBV6-2 or TRBV6-3 and TRBJ1-6, with 8 positions matching TRBD1. The J segment lost 7 bases and the V segment lost 2 bases, leaving 4 bases of the junction unmatched. The CDR3 spans 15 residues. Per germline, CDR1 MNHEY and CDR2 SVGEGT. The CDR3 region is CASSYQGAKNSPLHF. The CDR3 DNA is TGTGCCAGCAGTTACCAGGGGGCGAAGAATTCACCCCTCCACTTT.

In its sample, this clonotype was seen a few times. V usage is TRBV6-5 and J usage is TRBJ1-1; the D gene is possibly TRBD1 (6 bases). CDR3 size: 15 residues. Germline CDR1 reads MNHEY; CDR2 reads SVGAGI. V shed 4 bases and J shed 5 bases, with 17 bases lying between them. This chain's CDR3 is CASSFLQQGGTEAFF. CDR3 DNA: TGTGCCAGCAGTTTCTTACAACAGGGTGGGACTGAAGCTTTCTTT.

To note about this clonotype: The junction departs from the called germline gene at one end, perhaps through a read error. The chain recombines TRBV7-6 with TRBJ2-1; 11 positions agree with TRBD1. The CDR3 consists of 14 residues. The germline V gene encodes CDR1 SGHVS and CDR2 FNYEAQ. CDR3 nucleotides: TGTGCTAGCAGCCCAGGGACAGGGGGCAATGAGCAGTTCTTC. Amino acids: CASSPGTGGNEQFF.

This chain joins TRBV12-3 or TRBV12-4 and TRBJ2-7; tentatively, D is TRBD1 (5 bases). This CDR3 has 14 residues. Trimming shortened V by 5 bases and J by 0 bases, and 11 bases separated the two germline ends. The CDR3 sequence: CASSRQRSSYEQYF. CDR3 in DNA: TGTGCCAGCAGTAGACAGCGAAGCTCCTACGAGCAGTACTTC.

The chain combines TRBV6-2 or TRBV6-3 with TRBJ1-4, with D unclear. V was pared by 3 bases and J by 7 bases, with 6 bases between. Germline CDR1 reads MNHEY; CDR2 reads SVGEGT. The CDR3 contains 12 residues. CDR3 sequence: CASSYAGEKLFF. CDR3 DNA: TGTGCCAGCAGTTATGCGGGTGAAAAACTGTTTTTT.

The chain employs TRBV7-8 and TRBJ1-6; D is ambiguous. CDR3 length: 14 amino acids. The ends were cut back, 5 bases at V and 5 bases at J, with 10 bases in the middle. The germline gives CDR1 SGHVS, CDR2 FQNEAQ. The CDR3 DNA follows: TGTGCCAGCAGCACCGGGATGAATAATTCACCCCTCCACTTT. Amino acids: CASSTGMNNSPLHF.

The rearrangement joins TRBV14 to TRBJ1-5, with no clear D. V gave up 9 bases and J gave up 7 bases, with 16 bases separating them. Germline loops: CDR1 SGHDN, CDR2 FVKESK. This CDR3 comprises 13 residues. The CDR3 DNA is TGTGCCAGACCACTCCCCCCCTGGCAGCCCCAGCATTTT. Residues: CARPLPPWQPQHF.

The CDR3 sequence: CASSVAIGQTPYGYTF. The DNA of the CDR3 is TGTGCCAGCAGCGTAGCCATCGGACAGACGCCCTATGGCTACACCTTC. This rearrangement joins TRBV9 to TRBJ1-2; TRBD1 might be the D (6 bases). CDR1 is SGDLS, CDR2 YYNGEE, per germline. The CDR3 totals 16 residues. Trimming shortened V by 0 bases and J by 4 bases, and 16 bases separated the two germline ends.

This chain links TRBV2 with TRBJ1-6; TRBD1 might be the D (6 bases). Germline V gene lookup returns CDR1 SNHLY and CDR2 FYNNEI. V lost 3 bases, J lost 7 bases, and 10 bases lay in between. There are 14 residues in the CDR3. The CDR3 loop is CASSDGQKNSPLHF. The CDR3 bases are TGTGCCAGCAGTGATGGACAGAAAAATTCACCCCTCCACTTT.

Here the CDR3 reads CASSRTGLAGGPSGTDTQYF. In DNA, the CDR3 is TGTGCCAGCAGTAGAACGGGACTAGCGGGAGGGCCCTCAGGCACAGATACGCAGTATTTT. The chain recombines TRBV6-1 with TRBJ2-3; 16 nucleotides line up with TRBD2. Trimming cost V 5 bases and J 1 base; bases outside gene matches: 12. The CDR3 sequence is 20 residues long. Germline CDR1 MNHNS, CDR2 SASEGT.

This clonotype was seen a handful of times. The rearrangement uses TRBV6-1 and TRBJ1-5; no definite D call. V dropped 1 base and J dropped 3 bases, with 10 bases sitting between them. Germline CDR1 MNHNS, CDR2 SASEGT. The CDR3 spans 15 residues. The CDR3, as DNA: TGTGCCAGCAGTGAAGTAGGACCCGTCAATCAGCCCCAGCATTTT. Translating gives CASSEVGPVNQPQHF.

This rearrangement joins TRBV6-2 or TRBV6-3 to TRBJ2-7; 14 nucleotides line up with TRBD2. Germline CDR1 is MNHEY and CDR2 is SVGEGT. V was pared by 9 bases and J by 3 bases, with 10 bases of the junction left unmatched. This CDR3 has 16 amino acids. The CDR3 DNA reads as TGTGCCAGTCGCGACTCGGGACTAGCGGGGGACTACGAGCAGTACTTC. Protein product: CASRDSGLAGDYEQYF.

The CDR3, as DNA: TGCAGTGCTAGAGATCCTAGCGGGAGCACGGCCGGCACAGATACGCAGTATTTT. It is translated as CSARDPSGSTAGTDTQYF. The V call is TRBV20-1, the J call TRBJ2-3; TRBD2 matches 10 bases. Germline V gene lookup returns CDR1 DFQATT and CDR2 SNEGSKA (reference sequence). This CDR3 is 18 amino acids long. V was clipped by 0 bases and J by 1 base; unmatched bases: 10.

The chain uses TRBV6-1 and TRBJ2-2, with 8 positions matching TRBD1. The CDR3 extends over 15 amino acids. J was trimmed by 1 base and V by 5 bases; bases with no gene match: 3. Germline V gives CDR1 MNHNS, CDR2 SASEGT. CDR3 residues: CASSRGQGNTGELFF. The CDR3 DNA sequence: TGTGCCAGCAGTAGAGGACAGGGGAACACCGGGGAGCTGTTTTTT.

The chain carries TRBV19 and TRBJ2-3, with 8 bases aligning to TRBD1. The V gene end was trimmed by 5 bases and the J gene end by 1 base; junction bases not matched to a gene: 5. This CDR3 has 15 amino acids. Germline loops: CDR1 LNHDA, CDR2 SQIVND (reference sequence). The CDR3 DNA reads as TGTGCCAGTAGTCCAGGGGGCGAGCGCACAGATACGCAGTATTTT. Protein: CASSPGGERTDTQYF. The complete variable domain, with remaining parts taken from reference TRBV19 and TRBJ2-3, reads DGGITQSPKYLFRKEGQNVTLSCEQNLNHDAMYWYRQDPGQGLRLIYYSQIVNDFQKGDIAEGYSVSREKKESFPLTVTSAQKNPTAFYLCASSPGGERTDTQYFGPGTRLTVL.

This clonotype was seen a single time. V and J are TRBV12-3 or TRBV12-4 and TRBJ1-2, with a tentative D call TRBD1 (6 bases). Deletions cut 2 bases from V and 2 bases from J, with 27 bases between. The CDR3 totals 20 residues. Here the CDR3 DNA reads TGTGCCAGCAGTTTATCAAGGGGGAACTATGGTTTACACTTCAACTATGGCTACACCTTC. It encodes CASSLSRGNYGLHFNYGYTF.

The chain couples TRBV6-2 or TRBV6-3 to TRBJ2-7, with D tentatively TRBD2 (6 bases). V was pared by 2 bases and J by 7 bases, with 12 bases between. The length of the CDR3 is 13 residues. Germline CDR1 and CDR2: MNHEY and SVGEGT. CDR3 DNA: TGTGCCAGCAGTTACCCCGGTCGGGGGGAGCAGTACTTC. This codes for CASSYPGRGEQYF.

This clonotype was counted only a few times. The chain carries TRBV2 and TRBJ1-1; weak D call: TRBD1 (6 bases). The CDR3 length is 16 residues. V dropped 2 bases and J dropped 4 bases, with 17 bases sitting between them. Germline V gene sequence: CDR1 SNHLY, CDR2 FYNNEI. Here the CDR3 reads CASSEIPTGKGTEAFF. DNA for the CDR3: TGTGCCAGCAGTGAAATCCCCACAGGGAAAGGCACTGAAGCTTTCTTT.